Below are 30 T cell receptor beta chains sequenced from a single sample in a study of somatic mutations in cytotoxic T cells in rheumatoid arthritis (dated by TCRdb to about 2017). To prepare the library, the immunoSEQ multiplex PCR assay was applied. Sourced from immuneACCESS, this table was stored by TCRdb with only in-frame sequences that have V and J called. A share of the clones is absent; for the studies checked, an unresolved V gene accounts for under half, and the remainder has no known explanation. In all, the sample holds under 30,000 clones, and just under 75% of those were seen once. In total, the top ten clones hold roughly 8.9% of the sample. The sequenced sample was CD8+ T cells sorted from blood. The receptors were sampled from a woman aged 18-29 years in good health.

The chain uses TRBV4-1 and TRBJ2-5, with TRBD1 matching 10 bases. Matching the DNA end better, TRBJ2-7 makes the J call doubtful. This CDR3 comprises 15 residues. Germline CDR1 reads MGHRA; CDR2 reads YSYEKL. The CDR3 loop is CASSQRTGGPYEQYF. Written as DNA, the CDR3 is TGCGCCAGCAGCCAAAGGACAGGGGGGCCCTACGAGCAGTACTTC.

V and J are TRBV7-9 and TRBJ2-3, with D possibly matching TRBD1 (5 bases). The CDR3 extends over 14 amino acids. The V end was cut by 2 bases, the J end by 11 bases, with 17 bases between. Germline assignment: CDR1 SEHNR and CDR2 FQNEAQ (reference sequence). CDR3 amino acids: CASSLLQDHSMQYF. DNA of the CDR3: TGTGCCAGCAGCTTATTACAGGATCACAGCATGCAGTATTTT.

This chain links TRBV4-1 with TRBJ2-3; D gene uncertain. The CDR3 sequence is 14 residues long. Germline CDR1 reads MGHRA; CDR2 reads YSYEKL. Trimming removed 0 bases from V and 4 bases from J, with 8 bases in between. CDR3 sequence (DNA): TGCGCCAGCAGCCAAGATGTGACACCAGATACGCAGTATTTT. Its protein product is CASSQDVTPDTQYF.

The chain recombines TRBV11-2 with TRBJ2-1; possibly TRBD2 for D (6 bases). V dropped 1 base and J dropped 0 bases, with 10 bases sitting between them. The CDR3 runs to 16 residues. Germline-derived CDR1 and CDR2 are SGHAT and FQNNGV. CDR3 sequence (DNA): TGTGCCAGCAGCTTAGGGGGACTTAGCTCCTACAATGAGCAGTTCTTC. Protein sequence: CASSLGGLSSYNEQFF.

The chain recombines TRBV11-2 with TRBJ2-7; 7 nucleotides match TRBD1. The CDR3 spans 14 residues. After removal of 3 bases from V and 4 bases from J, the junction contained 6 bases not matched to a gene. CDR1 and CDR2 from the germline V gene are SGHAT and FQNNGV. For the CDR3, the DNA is TGTGCCAGCAGCTTCCCGGGACAGAAATACGAGCAGTACTTC. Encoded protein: CASSFPGQKYEQYF.

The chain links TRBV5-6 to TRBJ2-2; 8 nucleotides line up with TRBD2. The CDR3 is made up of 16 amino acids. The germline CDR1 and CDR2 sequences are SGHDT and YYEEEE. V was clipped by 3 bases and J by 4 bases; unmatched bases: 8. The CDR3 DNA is TGTGCCAGCAGCTATCCGGGACTAGTGAGCACCGGGGAGCTGTTTTTT. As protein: CASSYPGLVSTGELFF.

The CDR3: CASRGGTGVTDTQYF. CDR3 bases: TGTGCCAGCAGGGGGGGGACAGGGGTAACAGATACGCAGTATTTT. The V gene is TRBV6-1, the J gene TRBJ2-3, with TRBD1 matching 10 bases. The CDR3 length is 15 residues. Germline V gives CDR1 MNHNS, CDR2 SASEGT. V trimming: 6 bases; J trimming: 3 bases; junction bases outside the gene matches: 6.

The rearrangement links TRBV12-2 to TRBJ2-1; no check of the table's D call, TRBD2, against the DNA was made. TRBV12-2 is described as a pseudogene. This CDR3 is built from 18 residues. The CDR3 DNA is TGTGCAAGTCGCTTAGAGCCGTGGACTAGCTTGACCTACAATGAGCAGTTCTTC. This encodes CASRLEPWTSLTYNEQFF.

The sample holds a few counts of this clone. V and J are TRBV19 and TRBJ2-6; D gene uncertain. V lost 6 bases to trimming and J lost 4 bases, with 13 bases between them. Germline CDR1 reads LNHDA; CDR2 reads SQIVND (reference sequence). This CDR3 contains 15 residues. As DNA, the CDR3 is TGTGCCAGTAGGATGCAGGCTTACGGGGCCAACGTCCTGACTTTC. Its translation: CASRMQAYGANVLTF. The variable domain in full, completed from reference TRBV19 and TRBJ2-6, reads DGGITQSPKYLFRKEGQNVTLSCEQNLNHDAMYWYRQDPGQGLRLIYYSQIVNDFQKGDIAEGYSVSREKKESFPLTVTSAQKNPTAFYLCASRMQAYGANVLTFGAGSRLTVL.

In DNA, the CDR3 is TGTGCCAGCACCCTCGACGGGCAACACAATGAGCAGTTCTTC. It codes for CASTLDGQHNEQFF. V is TRBV27 and J is TRBJ2-1; D gene ambiguous. The CDR3 spans 14 residues. Trimming took 7 bases from V and 5 from J, leaving 15 bases between them. CDR1 and CDR2 (germline): MNHEY, SMNVEV (reference sequence).

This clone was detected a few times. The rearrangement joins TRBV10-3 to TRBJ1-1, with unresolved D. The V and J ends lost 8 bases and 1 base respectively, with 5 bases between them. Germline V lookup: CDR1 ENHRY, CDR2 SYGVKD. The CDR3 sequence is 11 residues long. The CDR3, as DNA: TGTGCCATCGGAGAGAACACTGAAGCTTTCTTT. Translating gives CAIGENTEAFF.

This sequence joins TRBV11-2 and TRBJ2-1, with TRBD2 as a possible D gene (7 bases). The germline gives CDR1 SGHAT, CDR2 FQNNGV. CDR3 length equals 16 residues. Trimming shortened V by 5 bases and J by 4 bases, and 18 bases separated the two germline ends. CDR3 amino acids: CASSPRGGVHYNEQFF. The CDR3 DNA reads TGTGCCAGCAGCCCCCGAGGGGGGGTCCATTACAATGAGCAGTTCTTC. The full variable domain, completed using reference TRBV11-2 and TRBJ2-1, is EAGVAQSPRYKIIEKRQSVAFWCNPISGHATLYWYQQILGQGPKLLIQFQNNGVVDDSQLPKDRFSAERLKGVDSTLKIQPAKLEDSAVYLCASSPRGGVHYNEQFFGPGTRLTVL.

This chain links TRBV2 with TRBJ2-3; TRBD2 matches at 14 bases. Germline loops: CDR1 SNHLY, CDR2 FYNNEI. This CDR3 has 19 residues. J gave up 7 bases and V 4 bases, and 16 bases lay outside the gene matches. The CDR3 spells CASSAPGGTSGSGGNTQYF. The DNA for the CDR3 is TGTGCCAGCAGTGCTCCAGGGGGGACTAGCGGGAGCGGGGGAAATACGCAGTATTTT.

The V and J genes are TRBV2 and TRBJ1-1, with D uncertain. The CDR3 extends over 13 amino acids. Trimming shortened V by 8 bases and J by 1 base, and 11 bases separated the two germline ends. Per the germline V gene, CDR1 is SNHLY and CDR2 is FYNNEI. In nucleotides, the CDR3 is TGTGCCAGCCTCCCGGCGCCGAACACTGAAGCTTTCTTT. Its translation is CASLPAPNTEAFF.

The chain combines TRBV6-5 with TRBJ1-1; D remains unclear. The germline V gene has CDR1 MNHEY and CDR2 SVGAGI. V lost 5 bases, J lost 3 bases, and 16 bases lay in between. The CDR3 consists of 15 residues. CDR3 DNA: TGTGCCAGCAGTCCCAGGACCGGGAGGGACACTGAAGCTTTCTTT. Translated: CASSPRTGRDTEAFF.

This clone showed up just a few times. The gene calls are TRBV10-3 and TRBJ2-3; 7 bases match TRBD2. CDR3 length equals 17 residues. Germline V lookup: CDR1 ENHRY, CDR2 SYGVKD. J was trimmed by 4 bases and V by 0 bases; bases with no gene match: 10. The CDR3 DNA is TGTGCCATCAGTGAGTCGCTAGGCGGGAGTGTACCAGATACGCAGTATTTT. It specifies CAISESLGGSVPDTQYF.

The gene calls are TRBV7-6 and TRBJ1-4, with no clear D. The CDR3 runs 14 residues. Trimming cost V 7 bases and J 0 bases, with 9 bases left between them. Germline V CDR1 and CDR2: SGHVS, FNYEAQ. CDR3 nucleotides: TGTGCCAGCACCTTTGGGGCAACTAATGAAAAACTGTTTTTT. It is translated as CASTFGATNEKLFF.

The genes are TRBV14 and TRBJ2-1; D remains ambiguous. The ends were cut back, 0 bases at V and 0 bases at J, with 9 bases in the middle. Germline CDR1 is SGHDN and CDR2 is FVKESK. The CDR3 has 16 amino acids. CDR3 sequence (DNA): TGTGCCAGCAGCCAAGATGTGGGTAGCTCCTACAATGAGCAGTTCTTC. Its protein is CASSQDVGSSYNEQFF.

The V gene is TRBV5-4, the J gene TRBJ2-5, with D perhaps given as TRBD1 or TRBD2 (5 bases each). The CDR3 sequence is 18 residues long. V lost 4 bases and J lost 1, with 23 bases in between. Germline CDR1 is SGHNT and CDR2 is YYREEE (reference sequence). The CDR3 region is CASSVRGGGVALQETQYF. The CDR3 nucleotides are TGTGCCAGCAGCGTGAGGGGTGGGGGAGTGGCCCTCCAAGAGACCCAGTACTTC.

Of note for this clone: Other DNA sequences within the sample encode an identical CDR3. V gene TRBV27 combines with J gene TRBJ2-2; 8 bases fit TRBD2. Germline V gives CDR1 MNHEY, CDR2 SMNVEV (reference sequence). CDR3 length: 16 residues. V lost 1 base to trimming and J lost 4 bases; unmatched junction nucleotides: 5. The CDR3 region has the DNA TGTGCCAGCAGTTTATGGGCGGGGGGAAGCACCGGGGAGCTGTTTTTT. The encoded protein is CASSLWAGGSTGELFF.

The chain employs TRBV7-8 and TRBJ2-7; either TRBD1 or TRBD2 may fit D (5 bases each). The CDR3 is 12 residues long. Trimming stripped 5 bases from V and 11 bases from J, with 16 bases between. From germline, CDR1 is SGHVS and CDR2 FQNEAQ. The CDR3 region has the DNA TGTGCCAGCAGCCCCCAGGGCGGGCTTGAGTACTTC. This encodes CASSPQGGLEYF.

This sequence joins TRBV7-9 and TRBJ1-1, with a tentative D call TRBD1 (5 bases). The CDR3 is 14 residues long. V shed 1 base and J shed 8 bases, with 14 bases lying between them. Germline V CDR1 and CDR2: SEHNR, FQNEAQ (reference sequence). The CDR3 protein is CASSLGAEAGEAFF. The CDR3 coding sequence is TGTGCCAGCAGCTTAGGGGCGGAGGCAGGGGAAGCTTTCTTT.

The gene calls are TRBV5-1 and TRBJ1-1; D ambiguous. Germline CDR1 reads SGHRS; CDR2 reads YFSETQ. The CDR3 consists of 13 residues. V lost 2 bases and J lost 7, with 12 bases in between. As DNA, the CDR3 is TGCGCCAGCAGCTTACCCAGAACGGATGAAGCTTTCTTT. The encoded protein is CASSLPRTDEAFF. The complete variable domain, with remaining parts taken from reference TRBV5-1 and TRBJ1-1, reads KAGVTQTPRYLIKTRGQQVTLSCSPISGHRSVSWYQQTPGQGLQFLFEYFSETQRNKGNFPGRFSGRQFSNSRSEMNVSTLELGDSALYLCASSLPRTDEAFFGQGTRLTVV.

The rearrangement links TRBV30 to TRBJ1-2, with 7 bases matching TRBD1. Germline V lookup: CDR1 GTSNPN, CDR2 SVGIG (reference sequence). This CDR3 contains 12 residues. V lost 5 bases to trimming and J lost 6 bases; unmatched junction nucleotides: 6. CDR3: CAWVGGTDGYTF. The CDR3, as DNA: TGTGCCTGGGTCGGAGGGACAGATGGCTACACCTTC.

In DNA, the CDR3 is TGCGCCAGCAGCTTGGAATGGAGAGGCGGATCGGAGACCCAGTACTTC. This codes for CASSLEWRGGSETQYF. The chain employs TRBV5-1 and TRBJ2-5; D gene unclear. The germline V and J ends were trimmed by 0 bases and 5 bases, with 17 bases remaining between them. Looked up from germline, CDR1 is SGHRS and CDR2 is YFSETQ. There are 16 residues in the CDR3.

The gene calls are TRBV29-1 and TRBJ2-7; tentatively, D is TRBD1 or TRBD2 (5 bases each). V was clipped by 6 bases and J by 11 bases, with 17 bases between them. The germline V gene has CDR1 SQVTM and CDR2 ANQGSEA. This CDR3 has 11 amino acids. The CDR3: CSVGGEGPEYV. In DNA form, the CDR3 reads TGCAGCGTCGGTGGTGAGGGACCCGAGTACGTC.

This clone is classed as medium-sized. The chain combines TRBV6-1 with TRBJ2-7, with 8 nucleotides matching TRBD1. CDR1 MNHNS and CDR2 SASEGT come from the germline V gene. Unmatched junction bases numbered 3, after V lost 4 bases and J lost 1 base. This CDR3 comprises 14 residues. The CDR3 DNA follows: TGTGCCAGCAGTGGGCGGACAGGGTCCTACGAGCAGTACGTC. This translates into CASSGRTGSYEQYV.

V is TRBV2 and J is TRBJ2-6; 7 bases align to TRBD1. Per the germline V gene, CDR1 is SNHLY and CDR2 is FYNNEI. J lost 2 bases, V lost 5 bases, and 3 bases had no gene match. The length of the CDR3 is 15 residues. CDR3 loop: CASSPGTAGANVLTF. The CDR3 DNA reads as TGTGCCAGCAGTCCCGGGACAGCTGGGGCCAACGTCCTGACTTTC.

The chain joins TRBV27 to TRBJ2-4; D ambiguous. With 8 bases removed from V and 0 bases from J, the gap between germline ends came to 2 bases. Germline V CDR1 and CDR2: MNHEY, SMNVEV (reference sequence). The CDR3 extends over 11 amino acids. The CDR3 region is CASEAKNIQYF. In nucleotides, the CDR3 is TGTGCCAGCGAAGCCAAAAACATTCAGTACTTC.

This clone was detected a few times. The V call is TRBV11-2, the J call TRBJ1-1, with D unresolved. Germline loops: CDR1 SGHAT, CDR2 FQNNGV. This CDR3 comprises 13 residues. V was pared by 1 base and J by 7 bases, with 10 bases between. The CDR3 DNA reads TGTGCCAGCAGCTTAGTACGGCAACATGAAGCTTTCTTT. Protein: CASSLVRQHEAFF. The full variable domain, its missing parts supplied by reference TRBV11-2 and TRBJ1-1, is EAGVAQSPRYKIIEKRQSVAFWCNPISGHATLYWYQQILGQGPKLLIQFQNNGVVDDSQLPKDRFSAERLKGVDSTLKIQPAKLEDSAVYLCASSLVRQHEAFFGQGTRLTVV.